A single sample gave rise to the 16 T cell receptor beta chains below, sequenced in a study of monozygotic twins with inflammatory bowel disease. TCRdb reprocessed the 5' RACE reads; each CDR3 protein has one entry and no DNA is given. Its clone listing holds some 150,000 distinct CDR3 sequences. Specimen: blood. The receptors were sampled from a human donor with ulcerative colitis or Crohn's disease, or a healthy co-twin of an affected twin (not recorded which).

This rearrangement joins TRBV12-3 or TRBV12-4 to TRBJ1-4; TCRdb indicates TRBD1, and absent DNA this call remains unverified. The CDR3 consists of 15 residues. The CDR3 sequence is CASSPKGGRNEKLFF.

The rearrangement uses TRBV7-3 and TRBJ2-2; the D call from TCRdb, TRBD2, cannot be confirmed without DNA. This CDR3 spans 16 amino acids. Germline-derived CDR1 and CDR2 are SGHTA and FQGTGA. This chain's CDR3 is CASSSASGAGAGELFF.

The chain is built from TRBV15 and TRBJ2-3; TCRdb calls TRBD1, which cannot be checked without DNA. Germline CDR1 LNHNV, CDR2 YYDKDF (reference sequence). The CDR3 contains 16 residues. The CDR3 spells CATSLGRTGVGDTQYF.

The rearrangement joins TRBV20-1 to TRBJ2-7; TCRdb picks TRBD2, but there is no DNA to check that call. The CDR3 covers 14 residues. The V gene's germline CDR1 is DFQATT and CDR2 SNEGSKA (reference sequence). The CDR3 sequence is CSASRLAGSREQYF.

The CDR3 loop is CASSSGGAPEAFF. This rearrangement joins TRBV28 to TRBJ1-1; TCRdb proposes TRBD1, but this gene call is untestable without DNA. From germline, CDR1 is MDHEN and CDR2 SYDVKM. This CDR3 region has 13 residues.

The chain links TRBV12-3 or TRBV12-4 to TRBJ2-1; checking the TCRdb D call of TRBD1 is not possible without DNA. The CDR3 has 16 amino acids. CDR3 loop: CASSRDPESSYNEQFF.

The CDR3: CASSMGDSQETQYF. J is TRBJ2-5 and V is TRBV5-1; checking the TCRdb D call of TRBD1 is not possible without DNA. Per the germline V gene, CDR1 is SGHRS and CDR2 is YFSETQ. The CDR3 is made up of 14 amino acids. The full variable domain, in which reference TRBV5-1 and TRBJ2-5 provide the parts outside the CDR3, is KAGVTQTPRYLIKTRGQQVTLSCSPISGHRSVSWYQQTPGQGLQFLFEYFSETQRNKGNFPGRFSGRQFSNSRSEMNVSTLELGDSALYLCASSMGDSQETQYFGPGTRLLVL.

The V call is TRBV6-6, the J call TRBJ2-7; TCRdb's D gene call, TRBD1, goes unchecked for lack of DNA. Germline values: CDR1 MNHNY, CDR2 SVGAGI (reference sequence). The CDR3 consists of 12 residues. Here the CDR3 reads CASSSPGYEQYF.

V usage is TRBV6-5 and J usage is TRBJ1-6. The CDR3 is made up of 13 amino acids. Germline loops: CDR1 MNHEY, CDR2 SVGAGI. CDR3 region: CASSGRAESPLHF.

The V and J genes are TRBV19 and TRBJ1-2. Germline V CDR1 and CDR2: LNHDA, SQIVND (reference sequence). There are 12 residues in the CDR3. CDR3: CASSLRSYGYTF.

The chain employs TRBV18 and TRBJ2-7; the D call from TCRdb, TRBD1, cannot be confirmed without DNA. CDR1 is KGHSH and CDR2 is LQKENI in the germline V gene. The CDR3 length is 13 residues. The CDR3 here is CASSPTTGNEQYF. The full variable domain, its missing parts supplied by reference TRBV18 and TRBJ2-7, is NAGVMQNPRHLVRRRGQEARLRCSPMKGHSHVYWYRQLPEEGLKFMVYLQKENIIDESGMPKERFSAEFPKEGPSILRIQQVVRGDSAAYFCASSPTTGNEQYFGPGTRLTVT.

This rearrangement joins TRBV20-1 to TRBJ2-7. The germline gives CDR1 DFQATT, CDR2 SNEGSKA (reference sequence). CDR3 size: 13 residues. CDR3 sequence reads: CSARTDGTYEQYF.

V usage is TRBV28 and J usage is TRBJ2-2. In germline, CDR1 is MDHEN, CDR2 SYDVKM. The CDR3 contains 13 residues. The chain's CDR3 is CASSLHGTGELFF. The full variable domain, rest sourced from reference TRBV28 and TRBJ2-2, is DVKVTQSSRYLVKRTGEKVFLECVQDMDHENMFWYRQDPGLGLRLIYFSYDVKMKEKGDIPEGYSVSREKKERFSLILESASTNQTSMYLCASSLHGTGELFFGEGSRLTVL.

This chain uses TRBV9 with TRBJ2-7; the D call from TCRdb, TRBD2, cannot be confirmed without DNA. The CDR3 runs to 16 residues. Germline V gives CDR1 SGDLS, CDR2 YYNGEE. This chain's CDR3 is CASSISPRSLPYEQYF.

The V gene is TRBV20-1, the J gene TRBJ1-1; the TRBD1 assignment by TCRdb is unverifiable without DNA. Germline V gene sequence: CDR1 DFQATT, CDR2 SNEGSKA (reference sequence). The CDR3 covers 14 residues. The CDR3 sequence is CSASLGGVDTEAFF.

This chain links TRBV6-5 with TRBJ1-1. Per the germline V gene, CDR1 is MNHEY and CDR2 is SVGAGI. The CDR3 is made up of 11 amino acids. The CDR3 protein is CASKVWTEAFF.